Listed below are T cell receptor beta chains from one sample, sequenced in a study of blood T cells in healthy people across ages. TCRdb independently ran MiXCR on the 5' RACE reads; one entry per CDR3 protein. The table includes more than 600,000 distinct CDR3 sequences, approximately 25% detected once. These same data were also listed under a study on T cells of mothers and their children.

The sample taken for sequencing was blood. Source of these receptors: a boy aged 10-17 years in good health. CDR3s include the opening cysteine and the closing phenylalanine or tryptophan. Fields, in order: clone size, J gene, D gene, V gene, CDR3 DNA, CDR3 protein. A D gene is named only where the DNA matches it firmly. Size is stated for part of the rows, as once, few or many counts, or as a class when the clone is expanded.

size: few
J: TRBJ2-7
D: TRBD2
V: TRBV6-5
DNA: TGTGCCAGCAGTTACTCGCGGCCTAGCGGGGGATTATCCTACGAGCAGTACTTC
CDR3: CASSYSRPSGGLSYEQYF

size: -
J: TRBJ2-4
D: -
V: TRBV5-6
DNA: TGTGCCAGCTCCGACATATCGCAAAACATTCAGTACTTC
CDR3: CASSDISQNIQYF

size: few
J: TRBJ2-2
D: -
V: TRBV29-1
DNA: TGCAGCGTTGACTTAGGTGCGAACACCGGGGAGCTGTTTTTT
CDR3: CSVDLGANTGELFF

size: many
J: TRBJ2-3
D: -
V: TRBV25-1
DNA: TGTGCCAGCAGGGCAACAGGGACCGGGGAAGATACGCAGTATTTT
CDR3: CASRATGTGEDTQYF

size: -
J: TRBJ2-4
D: TRBD2
V: TRBV20-1
DNA: TGCAGTGCTAGAGATCCAGCGGGAGACTACATTCAGTACTTC
CDR3: CSARDPAGDYIQYF

size: -
J: TRBJ2-7
D: -
V: TRBV7-9
DNA: TGTGCCAGCAGCTTCCGGGACAACTACGAGCAGTACTTC
CDR3: CASSFRDNYEQYF

size: -
J: TRBJ2-3
D: -
V: TRBV7-2
DNA: TGTGCCAGCAGCTTAGAGGGGACAAGGGGGACAGATACGCAGTATTTT
CDR3: CASSLEGTRGTDTQYF

size: few
J: TRBJ2-5
D: -
V: TRBV10-3
DNA: TGTGCCGCAACGGACAGGGAGGGAGAGACCCAGTACTTC
CDR3: CAATDREGETQYF

size: few
J: TRBJ2-2
D: TRBD2
V: TRBV5-1
DNA: TGCGCCAGCAGTGCCGCGGGAGGCACCGGGGAGCTGTTTTTT
CDR3: CASSAAGGTGELFF

size: many
J: TRBJ2-5
D: TRBD2
V: TRBV4-2
DNA: TGTGCCAGCAGCCAAATCGGGGGGAGAAAGACCCAGTACTTC
CDR3: CASSQIGGRKTQYF

size: few
J: TRBJ1-5
D: TRBD1
V: TRBV6-5
DNA: TGTGCCAGCAGGGACAACAGGGGGGCCCAGCATTTT
CDR3: CASRDNRGAQHF

size: -
J: TRBJ2-5
D: TRBD1
V: TRBV5-5
DNA: TGTGCCAGCAGCATGCCCGGGACAGGGTTCTTCTCAGAGACCCAGTACTTC
CDR3: CASSMPGTGFFSETQYF

size: few
J: TRBJ2-3
D: TRBD2
V: TRBV29-1
DNA: TGCAGCGTTGTCGGTAGCGGGAGAACAGATACGCAGTATTTT
CDR3: CSVVGSGRTDTQYF

size: few
J: TRBJ2-5
D: -
V: TRBV7-9
DNA: TGTGCCAGCAGCGACGGACGGGACGAACAGGAGGGCTTC
CDR3: CASSDGRDEQEGF

size: few
J: TRBJ1-2
D: -
V: TRBV29-1
DNA: TGCAGCGTTGAGTGGGGGTATGGCTACACCTTC
CDR3: CSVEWGYGYTF

size: -
J: TRBJ2-6
D: -
V: TRBV7-9
DNA: TGTGCCAGCAGTTACCCGGGCTCTGGGGCCAACGTCCTGACTTTC
CDR3: CASSYPGSGANVLTF

size: -
J: TRBJ2-5
D: -
V: TRBV20-1
DNA: TGCAGTGCCCCGAAACAGATCCAAGAGACCCAGTACTTC
CDR3: CSAPKQIQETQYF

size: -
J: TRBJ1-3
D: -
V: TRBV27
DNA: TGTGCCTGCCGAGCTAGCTCTGGAAACACCATATATTTT
CDR3: CACRASSGNTIYF

size: -
J: TRBJ2-1
D: TRBD2
V: TRBV28
DNA: TGTGCCAGCAGTCCAGCTAGCGGGAATGAGCAGTTCTTC
CDR3: CASSPASGNEQFF

size: -
J: TRBJ1-1
D: -
V: TRBV25-1
DNA: TGTGCCAGCAGAGGGATTGAAGCTTTCTTT
CDR3: CASRGIEAFF

size: -
J: TRBJ2-5
D: -
V: TRBV9
DNA: TGTGCCAGCAGCGCGCACGGGGGTGAGCATTTCTTC
CDR3: CASSAHGGEHFF

size: -
J: TRBJ2-7
D: -
V: TRBV6-6
DNA: TGTGCCACCACCAGACAGGTGGCCTACGAGCAGTACTTC
CDR3: CATTRQVAYEQYF

size: -
J: TRBJ1-1
D: -
V: TRBV12-3/TRBV12-4
DNA: TGTGCCAGCAGCCAAATCCGGGACACCGGAGAAGCTTTCTTT
CDR3: CASSQIRDTGEAFF

size: -
J: TRBJ2-7
D: -
V: TRBV2
DNA: TGTGCCAGCAGTGAATCCGGGGACCACGAGCAGTACTTC
CDR3: CASSESGDHEQYF

size: -
J: TRBJ2-1
D: -
V: TRBV5-5
DNA: TGTGCCGGCAGCTTGTCCCCCGATAGCTCCTACAATGAGCAGTTCTTC
CDR3: CAGSLSPDSSYNEQFF

size: few
J: TRBJ2-7
D: -
V: TRBV7-3
DNA: TGTGCCAGCAGGGGTATCGAGCAGTACTTC
CDR3: CASRGIEQYF

size: -
J: TRBJ2-1
D: -
V: TRBV10-3
DNA: TGTGCCATCAGTGAGTCGACTTACTCCAATGAGCAGTTCTTC
CDR3: CAISESTYSNEQFF

size: few
J: TRBJ2-1
D: -
V: TRBV3-1
DNA: TGTGCCAGCAGCCATTGGACAGATACCCTCAATGAGCAGTTCTTC
CDR3: CASSHWTDTLNEQFF

size: -
J: TRBJ1-2
D: -
V: TRBV29-1
DNA: TGCAGCGTTCTACAGGAAATCTATGGCTACACCTTC
CDR3: CSVLQEIYGYTF

size: -
J: TRBJ2-6
D: -
V: TRBV29-1
DNA: TGCAGCGTTGAAGGTGGTGGGGCCAACGTCCTGACTTTC
CDR3: CSVEGGGANVLTF

size: -
J: TRBJ2-7
D: -
V: TRBV28
DNA: TGTGCCAGCAGTTTACCCCTCAGCTCCTACGAGCAGTACTTC
CDR3: CASSLPLSSYEQYF

size: -
J: TRBJ2-5
D: -
V: TRBV28
DNA: TGTGCCAGCAGTTTAGCAGCGGCCCTAGGGGAGACCCAGTACTTC
CDR3: CASSLAAALGETQYF

size: -
J: TRBJ2-5
D: -
V: TRBV29-1
DNA: TGCAGCGTTGCCAGGCTGTACCAAGAGACCCAGTACTTC
CDR3: CSVARLYQETQYF

size: few
J: TRBJ2-1
D: TRBD1
V: TRBV29-1
DNA: TGCAGCGTTGGGGGGACAGTCAATGAGCAGTTCTTC
CDR3: CSVGGTVNEQFF

size: -
J: TRBJ2-1
D: -
V: TRBV12-5
DNA: TGTGCTAGTGGTTTCCATCCCCCTGGGTCCTACAATGAGCAGTTCTTC
CDR3: CASGFHPPGSYNEQFF

size: few
J: TRBJ2-7
D: TRBD2
V: TRBV7-9
DNA: TGTGCCAGCAGCCCGGGACTAGCTCCCAACGAGCAGTACTTC
CDR3: CASSPGLAPNEQYF

size: -
J: TRBJ2-1
D: -
V: TRBV5-1
DNA: TGCGCCAGCAGCTTACTGGGGGAGGAAGGGAATGAGCAGTTCTTC
CDR3: CASSLLGEEGNEQFF

size: -
J: TRBJ1-2
D: -
V: TRBV4-1
DNA: TGCGCCAGCAGCCAAGCCGGGGACGGCTATGGCTACACCTTC
CDR3: CASSQAGDGYGYTF

size: few
J: TRBJ2-5
D: TRBD1
V: TRBV24-1
DNA: TGTGCCACCGCTAGGACAGGGGGCCAAGAGACCCAGTACTTC
CDR3: CATARTGGQETQYF

size: -
J: TRBJ2-1
D: TRBD1
V: TRBV29-1
DNA: TGCAGCGTCCGACAGGGGGCGACCAATGAGCAGTTCTTC
CDR3: CSVRQGATNEQFF

size: few
J: TRBJ2-1
D: -
V: TRBV7-9
DNA: TGTGCCAGCCGTGGTCCCTTGGGACTCGAGCAGTTCTTC
CDR3: CASRGPLGLEQFF

size: -
J: TRBJ2-1
D: -
V: TRBV29-1
DNA: TGCAGCGTTGAGCCGATTAAGGGTGGGGGTGAGCAGTTCTTC
CDR3: CSVEPIKGGGEQFF

size: many
J: TRBJ2-3
D: -
V: TRBV4-3
DNA: TGCGCCAGCAGCCAAGATCCCGGGGATACGCAGTATTTT
CDR3: CASSQDPGDTQYF

size: few
J: TRBJ2-2
D: -
V: TRBV2
DNA: TGTGCCAGCAGAGTTTGGAGAACGAACACCGGGGAGCTGTTTTTT
CDR3: CASRVWRTNTGELFF

size: few
J: TRBJ2-7
D: TRBD1
V: TRBV4-1
DNA: TGCGCCAGCAGCCCCCGGACAGGGAGTCTCTCCTACGAGCAGTACTTC
CDR3: CASSPRTGSLSYEQYF

size: few
J: TRBJ2-7
D: TRBD2
V: TRBV5-1
DNA: TGCGCCAGCAGCTTGGTTACTAGCGGGAGAATGAACGAGCAGTACTTC
CDR3: CASSLVTSGRMNEQYF

size: -
J: TRBJ2-4
D: TRBD1
V: TRBV27
DNA: TGTGCCAGCAGGACAGGGGGCTTAGACATTCAGTACTTC
CDR3: CASRTGGLDIQYF

size: -
J: TRBJ2-7
D: TRBD1
V: TRBV7-9
DNA: TGTGCCAGCAGCTTAACGACAGGGATGAGCTCCTACGAGCAGTACTTC
CDR3: CASSLTTGMSSYEQYF